This T cell receptor beta chain came from a study of blood T cell repertoires in COVID-19. In the original workflow: Reference gene primer amplification gave nucleated cell count estimates. Sequencing used immunoSEQ multiplex PCR; TCRdb keeps in-frame clones, though not all of them. V and J calls and clone size are given by that table; D and trimming were obtained from the DNA. The sample yields about 200,000 clones, around 90% seen once. As concerns this clone: At the DNA level, this CDR3 is encoded by other sequences in the same sample as well.

The V gene lost 0 bases and the J gene lost 5 bases, with 7 bases spanning the gap. The CDR3 has 12 amino acids. Germline V gene sequence: CDR1 GTSNPN, CDR2 SVGIG (reference sequence). Sequencing was performed on peripheral blood. The genes are TRBV30 and TRBJ2-5; D gene uncertain. The receptor was derived from a man between 50 and 59 years old with acute or convalescent COVID-19. The CDR3 here is CAWSVLGETQYF. CDR3 in DNA: TGTGCCTGGAGTGTTCTAGGTGAGACCCAGTACTTC.